The next 27 T cell receptor beta chains were all read from a single sample in a study of blood T cell repertoires in COVID-19. Assay: immunoSEQ multiplex PCR; the TCRdb copy retains only in-frame clones and omits some. Found here are some 60,000 clones, 85% to 90% of them singletons; the top ten hold 7.4%. The sample was peripheral blood. The receptors come from a human donor with active COVID-19. The donor label of this sample is uncertain.

This clone turned up a few times. The CDR3 reads CASIPRGKGDTEQYF. The DNA of the CDR3 is TGTGCCAGCATACCCAGGGGGAAAGGGGATACGGAGCAGTACTTC. The chain has TRBV28 and TRBJ2-7; 7 bases agree with TRBD1. The CDR3 length is 15 residues. Trimming removed 7 bases from V and 7 bases from J; junction bases left unmatched: 16. CDR1 and CDR2 (germline): MDHEN, SYDVKM.

This clone came up once. This chain joins TRBV28 and TRBJ2-6, with D perhaps matching TRBD1 (6 bases). V lost 5 bases and J 3 bases, leaving 20 bases between the germline ends. The CDR3 runs 18 residues. Germline CDR1 is MDHEN and CDR2 is SYDVKM. The CDR3 DNA reads TGTGCCAGCAGTCCGGGCCGAAAAGGGGGTTTTGGGGCCAACGTCCTGACTTTC. Translated: CASSPGRKGGFGANVLTF. The full variable domain, its missing parts supplied by reference TRBV28 and TRBJ2-6, is DVKVTQSSRYLVKRTGEKVFLECVQDMDHENMFWYRQDPGLGLRLIYFSYDVKMKEKGDIPEGYSVSREKKERFSLILESASTNQTSMYLCASSPGRKGGFGANVLTFGAGSRLTVL.

The chain couples TRBV25-1 to TRBJ1-2, with D uncertain. The CDR3 sequence is 15 residues long. Germline V gene lookup returns CDR1 MGHDK and CDR2 SYGVNS. Between the trimmed V and J ends, which lost 4 bases and 3 bases, there was a span of 15 bases. The CDR3 loop reads CASSAWEPGHYGYTF. The DNA of the CDR3 is TGTGCCAGCAGTGCCTGGGAGCCCGGGCACTATGGCTACACCTTC.

The chain uses TRBV28 and TRBJ1-2, with TRBD1 matching 10 bases. The CDR3 sequence is 16 residues long. Germline CDR1 and CDR2: MDHEN and SYDVKM. Trimming at V came to 4 bases and at J to 3 bases, leaving 8 bases not matched to a gene. CDR3 DNA: TGTGCCAGCAGTTCCAATCCGGGACAGGGGTACTATGGCTACACCTTC. Encoded protein: CASSSNPGQGYYGYTF.

The genes are TRBV5-1 and TRBJ2-1; 8 nucleotides line up with TRBD2. V was clipped by 4 bases and J by 4 bases; unmatched bases: 13. This CDR3 is built from 17 residues. Germline V gene data show CDR1 as SGHRS and CDR2 as YFSETQ. In nucleotides, the CDR3 is TGCGCCAGCAGCCCGACCGTATCTAGCGGGTCGTACAATGAGCAGTTCTTC. This gives the protein CASSPTVSSGSYNEQFF.

This chain connects TRBV15 to TRBJ2-1, with a weak D call TRBD2 (6 bases). Germline V gives CDR1 LNHNV, CDR2 YYDKDF (reference sequence). CDR3 size: 17 residues. V was pared by 4 bases and J by 0 bases, with 16 bases between. This CDR3 is CATSNLGSRGSYNEQFF. CDR3 nucleotides: TGTGCCACCAGCAACCTAGGGTCGCGGGGCTCCTACAATGAGCAGTTCTTC.

The rearrangement joins TRBV18 to TRBJ1-2; 9 bases agree with TRBD1. The germline V gene encodes CDR1 KGHSH and CDR2 LQKENI. The ends lost 1 base at V and 2 bases at J; junction bases unmatched: 8. This CDR3 region has 17 residues. The chain's CDR3 is CASSPQETGTGNYGYTF. CDR3 DNA sequence: TGTGCCAGCTCACCACAAGAGACCGGGACAGGGAACTATGGCTACACCTTC.

This chain uses TRBV7-2 with TRBJ1-3; D is possibly TRBD1 (5 bases). Looked up from germline, CDR1 is SGHTA and CDR2 is FQGNSA. Trimming stripped 1 base from V and 0 bases from J, with 10 bases between. This CDR3 comprises 16 residues. The CDR3 bases are TGTGCCAGCAGCTTAGATCCGGGACTCTCTGGAAACACCATATATTTT. Translated, it gives CASSLDPGLSGNTIYF.

The V call is TRBV15, the J call TRBJ1-4, with D uncertain. Germline values: CDR1 LNHNV, CDR2 YYDKDF (reference sequence). This CDR3 contains 14 residues. V lost 5 bases and J lost 8, with 15 bases in between. The DNA for the CDR3 is TGTGCCACCAGCGTGGCACTTCAGCGAGAAAAACTGTTTTTT. It is translated as CATSVALQREKLFF.

V and J are TRBV28 and TRBJ2-7; 11 nucleotides align to TRBD2. CDR3 length: 15 amino acids. V was pared by 8 bases and J by 0 bases, with 6 bases of the junction left unmatched. CDR1 and CDR2 from the germline V gene are MDHEN and SYDVKM. The CDR3, as DNA: TGTGCCAGCTCTCATAGCGGGAGGGGCTCCTACGAGCAGTACTTC. Translating gives CASSHSGRGSYEQYF.

V usage is TRBV6-6 and J usage is TRBJ2-3; 11 bases agree with TRBD2. J was trimmed by 1 base and V by 5 bases; bases with no gene match: 5. This CDR3 has 16 residues. Germline V CDR1 and CDR2: MNHNY, SVGAGI (reference sequence). The CDR3 is CASSATSGEGTDTQYF. The CDR3 DNA is TGTGCCAGCAGTGCGACTAGCGGGGAGGGCACAGATACGCAGTATTTT.

The rearrangement links TRBV4-3 to TRBJ1-5; TRBD1 aligns across 8 bases. This CDR3 has 15 residues. Germline V CDR1 and CDR2: LGHNA, YSLEER. Trimming at V came to 4 bases and at J to 4 bases, leaving 6 bases not matched to a gene. The CDR3 reads CASSRGTGLNQPQHF. The DNA of the CDR3 is TGCGCCAGCAGCCGGGGGACAGGCCTGAATCAGCCCCAGCATTTT.

This clone was picked up one time. This chain links TRBV19 with TRBJ1-6, with D unclear. Germline values: CDR1 LNHDA, CDR2 SQIVND (reference sequence). This CDR3 spans 14 amino acids. V lost 7 bases and J lost 2, with 9 bases in between. CDR3 sequence (DNA): TGTGCCAGTAATACCGGGACCTATAATTCACCCCTCCACTTT. This encodes CASNTGTYNSPLHF. The variable domain in full, with the rest retrieved from reference TRBV19 and TRBJ1-6, is DGGITQSPKYLFRKEGQNVTLSCEQNLNHDAMYWYRQDPGQGLRLIYYSQIVNDFQKGDIAEGYSVSREKKESFPLTVTSAQKNPTAFYLCASNTGTYNSPLHFGNGTRLTVT.

The chain couples TRBV5-4 to TRBJ1-5; the D gene is possibly TRBD1 (5 bases). V dropped 0 bases and J dropped 7 bases, with 8 bases sitting between them. Germline V gene sequence: CDR1 SGHNT, CDR2 YYREEE (reference sequence). The CDR3 sequence is 13 residues long. The CDR3 DNA follows: TGTGCCAGCAGCTTGGCCGGGGGACAGCCCCAGCATTTT. It codes for CASSLAGGQPQHF.

The rearrangement links TRBV27 to TRBJ2-5; 8 bases are a match to TRBD1. Trimming removed 5 bases from V and 5 bases from J; junction bases left unmatched: 10. Germline V gives CDR1 MNHEY, CDR2 SMNVEV (reference sequence). The CDR3 spans 15 residues. DNA for the CDR3: TGTGCCAGCAGTGCAGAACAGGGGGTATGGGAGACCCAGTACTTC. Protein: CASSAEQGVWETQYF.

The chain has TRBV2 and TRBJ2-5; D gene ambiguous. The CDR3 extends over 10 amino acids. Per the germline V gene, CDR1 is SNHLY and CDR2 is FYNNEI. With 7 bases removed from V and 10 bases from J, the gap between germline ends came to 10 bases. The CDR3 DNA is TGTGCCAGCACCGCGGATGGCCAGTACTTC. Its translation is CASTADGQYF.

The chain has TRBV30 and TRBJ2-3, with 10 bases fitting TRBD2. The CDR3 spans 14 residues. V lost 5 bases, J lost 1 base, and 3 bases stayed unmatched. Germline CDR1 reads GTSNPN; CDR2 reads SVGIG (reference sequence). The chain's CDR3 is CAWSGTSGTDTQYF. In DNA form, the CDR3 reads TGTGCCTGGTCCGGGACTAGCGGCACAGATACGCAGTATTTT.

This clone showed up just once. The chain employs TRBV6-5 and TRBJ2-3; no firm D call. Trimming took 6 bases from V and 4 from J, leaving 11 bases between them. The CDR3 runs 13 residues. The germline V gene has CDR1 MNHEY and CDR2 SVGAGI. CDR3 sequence: CASRPPSADTQYF. The CDR3 DNA follows: TGTGCCAGCAGGCCACCATCAGCAGATACGCAGTATTTT.

The rearrangement joins TRBV2 to TRBJ2-1; maybe TRBD1 (6 bases). V was shortened by 7 bases and J by 2 bases, with 15 bases between the two germline ends. CDR3 size: 15 residues. CDR1 SNHLY and CDR2 FYNNEI come from the germline V gene. The CDR3 sequence is CASTNLGGAYNEQFF. CDR3 DNA sequence: TGTGCCAGCACTAACCTTGGGGGCGCCTACAATGAGCAGTTCTTC.

The chain is built from TRBV6-5 and TRBJ1-1; D is unresolved. Germline V gives CDR1 MNHEY, CDR2 SVGAGI. This CDR3 is built from 13 residues. The V and J ends lost 5 bases and 3 bases respectively, with 10 bases between them. The DNA for the CDR3 is TGTGCCAGCAGTCGCGGTCAAGACACTGAAGCTTTCTTT. Protein sequence: CASSRGQDTEAFF.

V and J are TRBV11-3 and TRBJ2-1, with 7 nucleotides matching TRBD1. The CDR3 sequence is 15 residues long. Germline CDR1 is SGHNT and CDR2 is YENEEA. The V segment lost 4 bases and the J segment 3 bases; nucleotides outside the gene matches: 6. In DNA, the CDR3 is TGTGCCAGCAGCTCAAAGACAGGGCACTACAATGAGCAGTTCTTC. This encodes CASSSKTGHYNEQFF.

The rearrangement uses TRBV19 and TRBJ2-7, with TRBD1 matching 10 bases. Unmatched junction bases numbered 8, after V lost 6 bases and J lost 3 bases. Germline CDR1 is LNHDA and CDR2 is SQIVND (reference sequence). This CDR3 has 15 residues. The CDR3 region is CASSPGQGGLYEQYF. In DNA, the CDR3 is TGTGCCAGTAGCCCCGGACAGGGGGGACTCTACGAGCAGTACTTC.

In DNA form, the CDR3 reads TGTGCCAGCAGCTTGGGGACAGGGGAAGACTACGAGCAGTACTTC. Its protein is CASSLGTGEDYEQYF. The genes are TRBV5-5 and TRBJ2-7; 9 bases map to TRBD1. CDR1 is SGHKS and CDR2 is YYEKEE in the germline V gene (reference sequence). The CDR3 covers 15 residues. The J segment lost 3 bases and the V segment lost 0 bases, leaving 4 bases of the junction unmatched. Combining the CDR3 with reference TRBV5-5 and TRBJ2-7 gives the whole variable domain DAGVTQSPTHLIKTRGQQVTLRCSPISGHKSVSWYQQVLGQGPQFIFQYYEKEERGRGNFPDRFSARQFPNYSSELNVNALLLGDSALYLCASSLGTGEDYEQYFGPGTRLTVT.

V gene TRBV5-6 combines with J gene TRBJ2-1, with a weak D call TRBD1 (5 bases). There are 13 residues in the CDR3. The germline gives CDR1 SGHDT, CDR2 YYEEEE. With 9 bases removed from V and 4 bases from J, the gap between germline ends came to 14 bases. The CDR3 nucleotides read TGTGCCACCCAAGGGGCCGGGTACAATGAGCAGTTCTTC. Translated, it gives CATQGAGYNEQFF.

CDR3: CAWSVQGNTIYF. DNA for the CDR3: TGTGCCTGGAGTGTACAGGGAAACACCATATATTTT. The chain has TRBV30 and TRBJ1-3, with unresolved D. The CDR3 runs 12 residues. Germline loops: CDR1 GTSNPN, CDR2 SVGIG (reference sequence). V shed 0 bases and J shed 4 bases, with 4 bases lying between them.

This rearrangement joins TRBV7-9 to TRBJ2-7; 9 nucleotides match TRBD1. Per the germline V gene, CDR1 is SEHNR and CDR2 is FQNEAQ (reference sequence). This CDR3 region has 18 residues. V lost 4 bases, J lost 0 bases, and 13 bases stayed unmatched. DNA for the CDR3: TGTGCCAGCAGCTCCTCGGACAGGGGAATTACCAGCTCCTACGAGCAGTACTTC. It codes for CASSSSDRGITSSYEQYF.

The chain employs TRBV7-9 and TRBJ2-7, with D tentatively TRBD1 (6 bases). The CDR3 runs to 15 residues. Germline-derived CDR1 and CDR2 are SEHNR and FQNEAQ (reference sequence). V lost 5 bases to trimming and J lost 0 bases, with 14 bases between them. The CDR3 spells CASSPTGQPSYEQYF. In DNA, the CDR3 is TGTGCCAGCAGCCCCACCGGACAGCCCTCCTACGAGCAGTACTTC.